The next 23 T cell receptor beta chains were all read from a single sample in a study of T cell responses to AZD1222 COVID-19 vaccine. Data came from immunoSEQ multiplex PCR; TCRdb stores just in-frame clones and leaves some out. The sample lists some 140,000 clones; 93% were seen once. This specimen was peripheral blood, taken on day 0 of AZD1222 vaccination. Receptors originate from an adult in good health.

The chain employs TRBV7-2 and TRBJ1-6; D remains ambiguous. Germline V lookup: CDR1 SGHTA, CDR2 FQGNSA. Trimming cost V 3 bases and J 3 bases, with 9 bases left between them. The length of the CDR3 is 15 residues. CDR3 amino acids: CASSLARSYNSPLHF. In DNA form, the CDR3 reads TGTGCCAGCAGCTTGGCACGGAGCTATAATTCACCCCTCCACTTT.

CDR3 residues: CASRGLSNQPQHF. The CDR3 coding sequence is TGTGCCAGCAGGGGGCTTAGCAATCAGCCCCAGCATTTT. The chain recombines TRBV6-5 with TRBJ1-5, with D tentatively TRBD1 (5 bases). V was shortened by 6 bases and J by 0 bases, with 6 bases between the two germline ends. CDR1 is MNHEY and CDR2 is SVGAGI in the germline V gene. This CDR3 comprises 13 residues.

DNA for the CDR3: TGTGCCAGCAGTCGAATCGACAGGGTTTACGAGCAGTACTTC. Amino acid sequence: CASSRIDRVYEQYF. This chain links TRBV27 with TRBJ2-7; 7 nucleotides agree with TRBD1. Germline loops: CDR1 MNHEY, CDR2 SMNVEV (reference sequence). V was clipped by 5 bases and J by 4 bases; unmatched bases: 8. The CDR3 spans 14 residues.

This chain connects TRBV6-5 to TRBJ1-1, with D perhaps matching TRBD1 (6 bases). V lost 8 bases and J lost 4, with 17 bases in between. Germline lookup yields CDR1 MNHEY and CDR2 SVGAGI. The CDR3 totals 14 residues. The CDR3 nucleotides are TGTGCCAGCCAAGGGGGAGGAGGCTTCACTGAAGCTTTCTTT. This encodes CASQGGGGFTEAFF.

The rearrangement joins TRBV4-1 to TRBJ2-2, with TRBD2 identical over 8 bases. The CDR3 loop spans 15 amino acids. Trimming removed 5 bases from V and 8 bases from J; junction bases left unmatched: 10. The V gene's germline CDR1 is MGHRA and CDR2 YSYEKL. The CDR3 sequence: CASSYPGREVGELFF. CDR3 in DNA: TGCGCCAGCAGCTACCCCGGGAGGGAAGTTGGGGAGCTGTTTTTT.

The V gene is TRBV5-1, the J gene TRBJ1-4; D is possibly TRBD1 (6 bases). Between the trimmed V and J ends, which lost 2 bases and 8 bases, there was a span of 16 bases. This CDR3 is 15 amino acids long. The germline V gene has CDR1 SGHRS and CDR2 YFSETQ. The chain's CDR3 is CASSLRSGEGEKLFF. In DNA, the CDR3 is TGCGCCAGCAGCTTACGCTCAGGGGAAGGGGAAAAACTGTTTTTT.

CDR3 region: CASSLALTGGIHGYTF. In DNA, the CDR3 is TGTGCCAGCAGCTTAGCTCTCACAGGGGGAATACATGGCTACACCTTC. The V and J genes are TRBV7-2 and TRBJ1-2, with 8 bases identical to TRBD1. CDR3 length: 16 amino acids. V gave up 0 bases and J gave up 6 bases; unmatched junction bases: 9. CDR1 is SGHTA, CDR2 FQGNSA, per germline.

The chain employs TRBV28 and TRBJ2-1; 12 bases match TRBD2. Germline V gene lookup returns CDR1 MDHEN and CDR2 SYDVKM. The CDR3 runs to 17 residues. Germline trimming cut 3 bases from V and 8 bases from J; bases unmatched to any gene: 11. CDR3: CASSFVSSGRGAYEQFF. CDR3 DNA: TGTGCCAGCAGTTTCGTGTCTAGCGGGAGGGGTGCCTATGAGCAGTTCTTC.

The CDR3 DNA follows: TGTGCCAGCAGCCAAGTTTGGAATGAGCAGTTCTTC. This gives the protein CASSQVWNEQFF. The chain combines TRBV3-1 (or the pseudogene TRBV3-2) with TRBJ2-1, with D hard to call. CDR3 size: 12 residues. The germline V gene encodes CDR1 LGHDT and CDR2 YNNKEL (reference sequence). Trimming removed 1 base at V and 7 bases at J, with 5 bases between.

The V call is TRBV10-3, the J call TRBJ2-2; possible D gene TRBD1, 6 bases. This CDR3 contains 14 residues. CDR1 and CDR2 from the germline V gene are ENHRY and SYGVKD. Trimming took off 10 bases at V and 7 bases at J, with 19 bases between the two ends. In DNA form, the CDR3 reads TGTGCCACCAAGGACAGTCAGGATGGCGGGGAGCTGTTTTTT. This sequence encodes CATKDSQDGGELFF.

CDR3 sequence (DNA): TGCGCCAGCAGCCAAGCGTTGGACAGGACGCTAGGCGGACTGTTTTTT. Translated: CASSQALDRTLGGLFF. This chain joins TRBV4-3 and TRBJ1-4, with 7 bases fitting TRBD1. The CDR3 consists of 16 residues. Germline V gene sequence: CDR1 LGHNA, CDR2 YSLEER. Trimming removed 1 base from V and 13 bases from J; junction bases left unmatched: 15.

The chain combines TRBV5-1 with TRBJ2-5; 14 bases match TRBD2. The CDR3 spans 17 residues. Germline values: CDR1 SGHRS, CDR2 YFSETQ. V was clipped by 4 bases and J by 2 bases; unmatched bases: 7. CDR3 sequence (DNA): TGCGCCAGCAGCCGCAGGACTAGCGGGGGGCCACAAGAGACCCAGTACTTC. It codes for CASSRRTSGGPQETQYF. Looking up the rest from reference TRBV5-1 and TRBJ2-5 gives the full variable domain: KAGVTQTPRYLIKTRGQQVTLSCSPISGHRSVSWYQQTPGQGLQFLFEYFSETQRNKGNFPGRFSGRQFSNSRSEMNVSTLELGDSALYLCASSRRTSGGPQETQYFGPGTRLLVL.

V and J are TRBV4-2 and TRBJ2-7, with 10 bases fitting TRBD2. Germline V gives CDR1 LGHNA, CDR2 YNFKEQ. The J segment lost 4 bases and the V segment lost 1 base, leaving 4 bases of the junction unmatched. The CDR3 is 15 residues long. CDR3 DNA sequence: TGTGCCAGCAGCCAAGCCGCTAGCGGGAGTTACGAGCAGTACTTC. Translated: CASSQAASGSYEQYF.

V gene TRBV5-1 combines with J gene TRBJ1-4; no definite D call. The CDR3 is made up of 17 amino acids. Germline values: CDR1 SGHRS, CDR2 YFSETQ. The V end lost 5 bases, the J end lost 0 bases, and 17 bases lay between the germline ends. The chain's CDR3 is CASSEVPAGATNEKLFF. The CDR3, as DNA: TGCGCCAGCAGTGAGGTACCCGCAGGAGCAACTAATGAAAAACTGTTTTTT.

The rearrangement joins TRBV6-1 to TRBJ2-3, with a weak D call TRBD1 (6 bases). CDR1 and CDR2 (germline): MNHNS, SASEGT. V lost 3 bases and J 3 bases, leaving 7 bases between the germline ends. This CDR3 is built from 13 residues. This CDR3 reads CASSDRGTDTQYF. The CDR3 DNA follows: TGTGCCAGCAGTGACAGGGGAACAGATACGCAGTATTTT.

The rearrangement links TRBV19 to TRBJ1-5; D not resolved. CDR3 length: 15 residues. CDR1 is LNHDA, CDR2 SQIVND, per germline (reference sequence). The V gene lost 7 bases and the J gene lost 4 bases, with 17 bases spanning the gap. DNA for the CDR3: TGTGCCAGTACATACGGGTTCGGCAGGAATCAGCCCCAGCATTTT. Amino acids: CASTYGFGRNQPQHF.

The rearrangement joins TRBV9 to TRBJ1-3; TRBD1 agrees at 7 bases. Trimming at V came to 2 bases and at J to 0 bases, leaving 5 bases not matched to a gene. Germline-derived CDR1 and CDR2 are SGDLS and YYNGEE. The CDR3 contains 16 residues. Here the CDR3 DNA reads TGTGCCAGCAGCGTCGACAGGGCGAGCTCTGGAAACACCATATATTTT. Translated, it gives CASSVDRASSGNTIYF.

This rearrangement joins TRBV6-5 to TRBJ2-2; 9 bases line up with TRBD1. The V and J ends lost 8 bases and 6 bases, in that order; junction bases with no gene match: 7. The CDR3 is 14 amino acids. Germline V gene data show CDR1 as MNHEY and CDR2 as SVGAGI. The CDR3 spells CASGDRAWSGELFF. CDR3 nucleotides: TGTGCCAGCGGGGACAGGGCCTGGTCCGGGGAGCTGTTTTTT.

Worth noting for this clone: The sample carries other DNA sequences with the same CDR3. This chain links TRBV5-1 with TRBJ1-2; 9 bases agree with TRBD1. The CDR3 extends over 14 amino acids. The germline V gene encodes CDR1 SGHRS and CDR2 YFSETQ. Trimming at V came to 0 bases and at J to 3 bases, leaving 0 bases not matched to a gene. This CDR3 reads CASSLGQGDYGYTF. DNA for the CDR3: TGCGCCAGCAGCTTGGGACAGGGGGACTATGGCTACACCTTC.

The chain combines TRBV7-9 with TRBJ1-2; TRBD1 matches 9 bases. The germline gives CDR1 SEHNR, CDR2 FQNEAQ (reference sequence). Trimming removed 5 bases from V and 4 bases from J; junction bases left unmatched: 11. This CDR3 spans 16 amino acids. The CDR3 DNA follows: TGTGCCAGCAGCATAGGACAGGGGATCCCTACCTATGGCTACACCTTC. It yields the protein CASSIGQGIPTYGYTF.

This chain connects TRBV4-1 to TRBJ2-1; the match to TRBD2 covers 11 bases. Trimming took 4 bases from V and 5 from J; bases not matched to a gene: 13. CDR1 MGHRA and CDR2 YSYEKL come from the germline V gene. CDR3 length: 18 residues. The CDR3 DNA sequence: TGCGCCAGCAGCCCGACAGGGACTAGCGGATGGAGGGACAATGAGCAGTTCTTC. Translating gives CASSPTGTSGWRDNEQFF.

CDR3 sequence reads: CASSSDTYQETQYF. The CDR3 DNA sequence: TGTGCCAGCAGCTCGGACACGTACCAAGAGACCCAGTACTTC. The chain employs TRBV7-9 and TRBJ2-5, with a tentative D call TRBD1 (5 bases). This CDR3 is 14 amino acids long. The ends were cut back, 4 bases at V and 0 bases at J, with 9 bases in the middle. Germline-derived CDR1 and CDR2 are SEHNR and FQNEAQ (reference sequence).

The V gene is TRBV14, the J gene TRBJ2-2; 9 positions agree with TRBD2. J lost 2 bases, V lost 3 bases, and 7 bases had no gene match. This CDR3 is built from 17 residues. Germline CDR1 SGHDN, CDR2 FVKESK. This CDR3 is CASSQWLAGRNTGELFF. The CDR3, as DNA: TGTGCCAGCAGCCAGTGGCTAGCGGGGAGAAACACCGGGGAGCTGTTTTTT. The variable domain in full, completed from reference TRBV14 and TRBJ2-2, reads EAGVTQFPSHSVIEKGQTVTLRCDPISGHDNLYWYRRVMGKEIKFLLHFVKESKQDESGMPNNRFLAERTGGTYSTLKVQPAELEDSGVYFCASSQWLAGRNTGELFFGEGSRLTVL.